The 27 T cell receptor beta chains listed next were all sequenced from one sample in a study of CD8+ T cells in alopecia areata (dated by TCRdb to the late 2010s). The sample's time point label is to be understood as: baseline before oral tofacitinib. Library generation was performed with the immunoSEQ multiplex PCR assay. RNA was extracted from all samples and reverse transcribed into cDNA, which served as template for TCR sequencing. TCRdb provides this immuneACCESS table in a form limited to in-frame rearrangements. Some clones are lacking; in checked studies, under half of them reflect an unresolved V gene, and why the rest are absent is not known. The sample data list fewer than 250,000 clones, and 50% to 70% of these were observed just once. The ten biggest clones cover 0.45% of the sample. The material sequenced was CD4+ T cells sorted from blood, taken at week 0. Every receptor here comes from a human donor with alopecia areata.

As regards this clone: At one end, the junction sequence differs from germline, possibly due to a read error. The chain joins TRBV30 to TRBJ1-2; D ambiguous. In germline, CDR1 is GTSNPN, CDR2 SVGIG (reference sequence). This CDR3 region has 11 residues. CDR3 protein: CAWSVSIGNAF. For the CDR3, the DNA is TGTGCCTGGAGTGTCAGTATAGGGAACGCCTTC.

In this sample, this clone turned up a few times. A much larger clone sits a single nucleotide away, making a read error possible. The chain joins TRBV11-2 to TRBJ1-5; D ambiguous. Trimming took off 0 bases at V and 4 bases at J, with 4 bases between the two ends. This CDR3 has 13 amino acids. Looked up from germline, CDR1 is SGHAT and CDR2 is FQNNGV. The CDR3 DNA sequence: TGTGCCAGCAGCTTAGACCGAAATCAGCCCCAGCATTTT. It translates to CASSLDRNQPQHF.

The chain employs TRBV4-2 and TRBJ2-7, with D perhaps matching TRBD1 or TRBD2 (6 bases each). This CDR3 comprises 13 residues. V lost 4 bases to trimming and J lost 2 bases, with 9 bases between them. Germline V CDR1 and CDR2: LGHNA, YNFKEQ. CDR3: CASSLGGPYEQYF. For the CDR3, the DNA is TGTGCCAGCAGCCTCGGGGGCCCCTACGAGCAGTACTTC.

The chain joins TRBV6-1 to TRBJ2-7; D possibly corresponds to TRBD1 (5 bases). Germline V lookup: CDR1 MNHNS, CDR2 SASEGT. The V end was cut by 5 bases, the J end by 2 bases, with 13 bases between. The CDR3 totals 14 residues. The CDR3 here is CASSRDSRTYEQYF. The CDR3 DNA reads TGTGCCAGCAGTCGTGACAGTCGAACCTACGAGCAGTACTTC.

The chain combines TRBV30 with TRBJ2-7; D unclear. V was clipped by 0 bases and J by 3 bases, with 12 bases between them. The germline gives CDR1 GTSNPN, CDR2 SVGIG (reference sequence). The CDR3 is 14 residues long. The CDR3: CAWSVRLRLYEQYF. DNA of the CDR3: TGTGCCTGGAGTGTTCGCCTGCGGCTCTACGAGCAGTACTTC. The variable domain in full, completed from reference TRBV30 and TRBJ2-7, reads SQTIHQWPATLVQPVGSPLSLECTVEGTSNPNLYWYRQAAGRGLQLLFYSVGIGQISSEVPQNLSASRPQDRQFILSSKKLLLSDSGFYLCAWSVRLRLYEQYFGPGTRLTVT.

This clone was recorded only once. J is TRBJ2-1 and V is TRBV6-5; possibly TRBD2 for D (5 bases). Germline V gives CDR1 MNHEY, CDR2 SVGAGI. Trimming pared 3 bases from V and 7 bases from J, leaving 7 bases between. The CDR3 runs to 12 residues. In nucleotides, the CDR3 is TGTGCCAGCAGTTATCGGAGGAATGAGCAGTTCTTC. Protein product: CASSYRRNEQFF.

The chain employs TRBV29-1 and TRBJ2-1, with 8 positions matching TRBD2. Germline V gene sequence: CDR1 SQVTM, CDR2 ANQGSEA. V was pared by 4 bases and J by 2 bases, with 1 base of the junction left unmatched. The CDR3 contains 13 residues. The CDR3 spells CSVVAGPYNEQFF. The CDR3 region has the DNA TGCAGCGTTGTAGCGGGGCCCTACAATGAGCAGTTCTTC.

This clone came up a few times. This chain joins TRBV25-1 and TRBJ2-3; 12 nucleotides align to TRBD2. The CDR3 spans 17 residues. Germline V gives CDR1 MGHDK, CDR2 SYGVNS. The V segment lost 4 bases and the J segment 5 bases; nucleotides outside the gene matches: 10. For the CDR3, the DNA is TGTGCCAGCAGTGGGTCCGGACTAGCGGGATTAGGAGATACGCAGTATTTT. Protein product: CASSGSGLAGLGDTQYF. Variable domain in full (rest from reference TRBV25-1 and TRBJ2-3): EADIYQTPRYLVIGTGKKITLECSQTMGHDKMYWYQQDPGMELHLIHYSYGVNSTEKGDLSSESTVSRIRTEHFPLTLESARPSHTSQYLCASSGSGLAGLGDTQYFGPGTRLTVL.

V and J are TRBV2 and TRBJ1-5, with a weak D call TRBD1 (6 bases). V dropped 7 bases and J dropped 8 bases, with 12 bases sitting between them. There are 12 residues in the CDR3. CDR1 and CDR2 (germline): SNHLY, FYNNEI. CDR3: CASNQGTEPQHF. The CDR3 DNA follows: TGTGCCAGCAATCAGGGGACGGAGCCCCAGCATTTT.

The chain recombines TRBV6-5 with TRBJ1-5; TRBD1 matches at 7 bases. This CDR3 spans 13 amino acids. Germline assignment: CDR1 MNHEY and CDR2 SVGAGI. The V and J ends lost 6 bases and 9 bases, in that order; junction bases with no gene match: 8. The CDR3 DNA reads TGTGCCAGCAGCACGGACAGGAGTCTGCCCCAGCATTTT. This codes for CASSTDRSLPQHF.

The CDR3 protein is CAWSDEGVQPQHF. In nucleotides, the CDR3 is TGTGCCTGGAGTGACGAAGGAGTTCAGCCCCAGCATTTT. V usage is TRBV30 and J usage is TRBJ1-5, with unresolved D. Trimming cost V 1 base and J 6 bases, with 10 bases left between them. The length of the CDR3 is 13 residues. CDR1 is GTSNPN and CDR2 is SVGIG in the germline V gene (reference sequence). The full variable domain, with the rest looked up from reference TRBV30 and TRBJ1-5, is SQTIHQWPATLVQPVGSPLSLECTVEGTSNPNLYWYRQAAGRGLQLLFYSVGIGQISSEVPQNLSASRPQDRQFILSSKKLLLSDSGFYLCAWSDEGVQPQHFGDGTRLSIL.

The V gene is TRBV18, the J gene TRBJ2-7, with TRBD1 matching 9 bases. The V segment lost 7 bases and the J segment 5 bases; nucleotides outside the gene matches: 9. This CDR3 comprises 14 residues. The V gene's germline CDR1 is KGHSH and CDR2 LQKENI. CDR3 in amino acids: CASLPGQGVHEQYF. For the CDR3, the DNA is TGTGCCAGCTTACCGGGACAGGGTGTCCACGAGCAGTACTTC.

CDR3 amino acids: CAWSEYSNSGNTIYF. The DNA for the CDR3 is TGTGCCTGGAGTGAATACAGCAACTCTGGAAACACCATATATTTT. The chain uses TRBV30 and TRBJ1-3; D ambiguous. V gave up 1 base and J gave up 0 bases, with 10 bases separating them. Germline V gene lookup returns CDR1 GTSNPN and CDR2 SVGIG (reference sequence). The CDR3 is 15 residues long.

The CDR3 sequence is CASSSSGTLKSPLHF. For the CDR3, the DNA is TGTGCCAGCAGTTCCTCCGGGACATTGAAGTCACCCCTCCACTTT. The gene calls are TRBV27 and TRBJ1-6; a possible D gene is TRBD1 (6 bases). Trimming took 4 bases from V and 10 from J, leaving 17 bases between them. This CDR3 has 15 residues. The germline CDR1 and CDR2 sequences are MNHEY and SMNVEV (reference sequence).

This clone was seen a few times. The chain carries TRBV5-1 and TRBJ2-5; 8 bases fit TRBD2. Germline loops: CDR1 SGHRS, CDR2 YFSETQ. The junction had 9 bases not matched to a gene; V was cut back by 4 bases and J by 1 base. The CDR3 is made up of 16 amino acids. Here the CDR3 DNA reads TGCGCCAGCAGCCCATGGGGTAGCGGGGTCCAAGAGACCCAGTACTTC. Translation: CASSPWGSGVQETQYF.

This rearrangement joins TRBV30 to TRBJ2-6; the match to TRBD1 covers 10 bases. Germline V gene lookup returns CDR1 GTSNPN and CDR2 SVGIG (reference sequence). The CDR3 is 16 residues long. V shed 5 bases and J 2 bases; nucleotides not matched to a gene: 6. The CDR3 region has the DNA TGTGCCTGGGCCGGGACAGGGGTGACTGGGGCCAACGTCCTGACTTTC. As protein: CAWAGTGVTGANVLTF. The whole variable domain, filled in from reference TRBV30 and TRBJ2-6, reads SQTIHQWPATLVQPVGSPLSLECTVEGTSNPNLYWYRQAAGRGLQLLFYSVGIGQISSEVPQNLSASRPQDRQFILSSKKLLLSDSGFYLCAWAGTGVTGANVLTFGAGSRLTVL.

In its sample, this clone was seen a few times. The chain joins TRBV5-4 to TRBJ2-2, with unresolved D. V was shortened by 4 bases and J by 5 bases, with 3 bases between the two germline ends. CDR1 and CDR2 from the germline V gene are SGHNT and YYREEE (reference sequence). The CDR3 spans 11 residues. The CDR3 DNA reads as TGTGCCAGCAGCCGTACCGGGGAGCTGTTTTTT. Amino acids: CASSRTGELFF.

The gene calls are TRBV7-9 and TRBJ2-5; tentatively, D is TRBD1 or TRBD2 (5 bases each). The CDR3 sequence is 14 residues long. Trimming stripped 5 bases from V and 0 bases from J, with 10 bases between. Germline CDR1 reads SEHNR; CDR2 reads FQNEAQ (reference sequence). CDR3 loop: CASSPGRNQETQYF. The CDR3 nucleotides are TGTGCCAGCAGCCCGGGACGGAACCAAGAGACCCAGTACTTC.

This chain uses TRBV27 with TRBJ2-6; D is ambiguous. The CDR3 runs 14 residues. Germline V gene data show CDR1 as MNHEY and CDR2 as SMNVEV (reference sequence). V shed 8 bases and J shed 4 bases, with 12 bases lying between them. The CDR3 loop is CASGTPRGANVLTF. The CDR3 region has the DNA TGTGCCAGCGGTACCCCCAGGGGGGCCAACGTCCTGACTTTC.

In this sample, this clone turned up a few times. The J gene is TRBJ2-2, the V gene TRBV7-3, with TRBD2 identical over 8 bases. The CDR3 sequence is 15 residues long. The trim removed 3 bases at V and 3 bases at J, leaving 3 bases unmatched. Germline CDR1 reads SGHTA; CDR2 reads FQGTGA. CDR3 sequence reads: CASSLTGGHTGELFF. In DNA, the CDR3 is TGTGCCAGCAGCTTGACGGGAGGGCACACCGGGGAGCTGTTTTTT.

The rearrangement links TRBV29-1 to TRBJ2-7; 9 bases are shared with TRBD1. V was pared by 7 bases and J by 0 bases, with 7 bases of the junction left unmatched. CDR1 is SQVTM, CDR2 ANQGSEA, per germline. The CDR3 spans 14 residues. The CDR3 is CSASDRGLSYEQYF. CDR3 DNA sequence: TGCAGCGCCTCGGACAGGGGTCTCTCCTACGAGCAGTACTTC.

The rearrangement links TRBV27 to TRBJ2-3; 7 nucleotides line up with TRBD2. This CDR3 has 16 amino acids. The V gene end was trimmed by 4 bases and the J gene end by 2 bases; junction bases not matched to a gene: 9. The germline CDR1 and CDR2 sequences are MNHEY and SMNVEV (reference sequence). CDR3 bases: TGTGCCAGCAGTTCCAAGCGGGGCACCTTCACAGATACGCAGTATTTT. Translation gives CASSSKRGTFTDTQYF.

This rearrangement joins TRBV30 to TRBJ1-4; D remains unclear. Germline V lookup: CDR1 GTSNPN, CDR2 SVGIG (reference sequence). Trimming took 1 base from V and 10 from J, leaving 13 bases between them. The CDR3 sequence is 13 residues long. CDR3 protein: CAWSEEPRGKLFF. CDR3 DNA sequence: TGTGCCTGGAGTGAGGAGCCCCGAGGAAAACTGTTTTTT. The full variable domain, its missing parts supplied by reference TRBV30 and TRBJ1-4, is SQTIHQWPATLVQPVGSPLSLECTVEGTSNPNLYWYRQAAGRGLQLLFYSVGIGQISSEVPQNLSASRPQDRQFILSSKKLLLSDSGFYLCAWSEEPRGKLFFGSGTQLSVL.

The chain recombines TRBV15 with TRBJ2-7, with D possibly TRBD1 on 6 matching bases. Trimming took off 3 bases at V and 5 bases at J, with 17 bases between the two ends. Germline CDR1 is LNHNV and CDR2 is YYDKDF (reference sequence). The CDR3 extends over 15 amino acids. CDR3 bases: TGTGCCACCAGCAGGGAAATTACAGGGTCCAACGAGCAGTACTTC. Translated: CATSREITGSNEQYF.

This clone appeared a single time. The chain uses TRBV9 and TRBJ2-1; TRBD2 is a possible D gene (5 bases). The CDR3 covers 14 residues. Trimming shortened V by 0 bases and J by 6 bases, and 10 bases separated the two germline ends. The germline V gene has CDR1 SGDLS and CDR2 YYNGEE. CDR3 sequence: CASSVVPEGNEQFF. The CDR3 DNA reads as TGTGCCAGCAGCGTAGTACCCGAGGGCAATGAGCAGTTCTTC. The whole variable domain, filled in from reference TRBV9 and TRBJ2-1, reads DSGVTQTPKHLITATGQRVTLRCSPRSGDLSVYWYQQSLDQGLQFLIQYYNGEERAKGNILERFSAQQFPDLHSELNLSSLELGDSALYFCASSVVPEGNEQFFGPGTRLTVL.

J is TRBJ1-6 and V is TRBV30, with 10 positions matching TRBD1. Germline values: CDR1 GTSNPN, CDR2 SVGIG (reference sequence). V was clipped by 2 bases and J by 0 bases; unmatched bases: 7. The CDR3 has 18 residues. The CDR3 DNA reads as TGTGCCTGGAGTACCGGGACAGGGGTAAGCTCCTATAATTCACCCCTCCACTTT. Its protein is CAWSTGTGVSSYNSPLHF.

This chain connects TRBV5-1 to TRBJ1-3; possible D gene TRBD1, 5 bases. V lost 5 bases to trimming and J lost 0 bases, with 12 bases between them. The CDR3 is 15 residues long. Germline V gene data show CDR1 as SGHRS and CDR2 as YFSETQ. The CDR3 sequence is CASSQGRNSGNTIYF. The CDR3 nucleotides read TGCGCCAGCAGTCAGGGACGGAACTCTGGAAACACCATATATTTT.